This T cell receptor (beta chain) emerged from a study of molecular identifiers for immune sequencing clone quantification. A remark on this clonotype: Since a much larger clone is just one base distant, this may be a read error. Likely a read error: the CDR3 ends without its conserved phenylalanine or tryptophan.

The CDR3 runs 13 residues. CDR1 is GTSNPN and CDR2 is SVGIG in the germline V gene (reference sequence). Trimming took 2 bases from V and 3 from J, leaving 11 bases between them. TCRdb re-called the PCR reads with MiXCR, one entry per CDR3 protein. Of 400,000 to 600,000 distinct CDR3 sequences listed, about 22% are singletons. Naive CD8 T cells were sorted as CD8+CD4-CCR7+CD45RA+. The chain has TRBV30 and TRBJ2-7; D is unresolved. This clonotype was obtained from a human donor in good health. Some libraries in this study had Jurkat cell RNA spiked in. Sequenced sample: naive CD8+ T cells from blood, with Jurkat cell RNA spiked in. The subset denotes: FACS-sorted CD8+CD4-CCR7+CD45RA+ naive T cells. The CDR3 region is CAWSLALLYEQYL. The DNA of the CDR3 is TGTGCCTGGAGTCTTGCTTTGCTCTACGAGCAGTACCTC.